The sequence of this T cell receptor (beta chain) was determined in a study of CD8 T cells in ankylosing spondylitis. For TCR beta, libraries came from quantitative 5'-RACE with molecular barcodes. TCRdb redid the calling of the 5' RACE reads with MiXCR, one entry per CDR3 protein. The sample includes over 600,000 distinct CDR3 sequences, around 17% of them seen just once. For this clonotype: Its antigen is undetermined.

Findings of the study overall: Fewer than 10 highly homologous variants formed a TCR beta motif that appeared characteristic of ankylosing spondylitis blood. From matched ankylosing spondylitis synovial fluid, disease-linked clones were reportedly recovered at significantly enriched levels.

The sequence was obtained from a male donor with ankylosing spondylitis. Specimen: blood, either unsorted or a sorted T cell fraction (not recorded which).

CDR3 protein: CASDDYTDTQYF. The CDR3 DNA reads as TGTGCCAGCGACGACTACACAGATACGCAGTATTTT. The chain combines TRBV6-2 or TRBV6-3 with TRBJ2-3, with TRBD2 as a possible D gene (5 bases). Germline values: CDR1 MNHEY, CDR2 SVGEGT. The length of the CDR3 is 12 residues. The V gene lost 8 bases and the J gene lost 2 bases, with 8 bases spanning the gap.